The clone carrying this T cell receptor beta chain showed up many times. Original processing methods: Nucleated cell counts were estimated from reference gene primer amplification. Assay: immunoSEQ multiplex PCR; the TCRdb copy retains only in-frame clones and omits some. V and J calls and clone size are copied from that table; D and trimming were computed from the DNA. The data hold 150,000 or so clones, with 84% observed a single time. This entry belongs to a study of blood T cell repertoires in COVID-19. The wider study: Sites across the United States, Italy and Spain contributed samples from acute and convalescent COVID-19. The analysed material was cDNA or gDNA that came from T cells, B-cell-depleted T cells, or PBMCs.

Sequencing used peripheral blood. The sequence was collected from a woman in her forties or fifties in a cohort sampled during active or convalescent COVID-19.

The CDR3 sequence is CASSLFPPGQGRDTQYF. The CDR3 region has the DNA TGTGCCAGCAGCCTCTTCCCCCCGGGACAGGGCAGAGATACGCAGTATTTT. V is TRBV7-3 and J is TRBJ2-3, with 9 positions matching TRBD1. Germline CDR1 and CDR2: SGHTA and FQGTGA. This CDR3 region has 17 residues. J was trimmed by 5 bases and V by 5 bases; bases with no gene match: 14.